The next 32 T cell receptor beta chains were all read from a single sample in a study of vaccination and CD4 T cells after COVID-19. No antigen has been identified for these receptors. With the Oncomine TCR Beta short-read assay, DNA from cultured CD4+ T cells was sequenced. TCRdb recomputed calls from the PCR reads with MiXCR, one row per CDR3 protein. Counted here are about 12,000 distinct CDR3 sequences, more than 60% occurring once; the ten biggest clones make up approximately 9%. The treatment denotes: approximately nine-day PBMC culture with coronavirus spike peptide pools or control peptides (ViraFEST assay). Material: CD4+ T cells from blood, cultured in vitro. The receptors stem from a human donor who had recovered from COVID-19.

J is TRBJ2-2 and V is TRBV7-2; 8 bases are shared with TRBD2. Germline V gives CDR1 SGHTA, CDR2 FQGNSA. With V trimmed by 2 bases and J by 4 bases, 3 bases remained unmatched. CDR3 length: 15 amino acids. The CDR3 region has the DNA TGTGCCAGCAGCTTAACTAGCGGACTCACCGGGGAGCTGTTTTTT. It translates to CASSLTSGLTGELFF.

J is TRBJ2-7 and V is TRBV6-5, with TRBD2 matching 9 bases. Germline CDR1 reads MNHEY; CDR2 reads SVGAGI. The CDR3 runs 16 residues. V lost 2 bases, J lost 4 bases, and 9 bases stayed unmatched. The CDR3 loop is CASSYLLAGRQYEQYF. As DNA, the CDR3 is TGTGCCAGCAGTTACCTGCTAGCGGGGAGACAATACGAGCAGTACTTC.

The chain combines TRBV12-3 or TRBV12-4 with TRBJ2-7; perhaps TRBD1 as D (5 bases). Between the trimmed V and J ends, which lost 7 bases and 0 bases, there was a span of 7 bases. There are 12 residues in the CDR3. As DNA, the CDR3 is TGTGCCAGCAAGACAGCCTCCTACGAGCAGTACTTC. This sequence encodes CASKTASYEQYF.

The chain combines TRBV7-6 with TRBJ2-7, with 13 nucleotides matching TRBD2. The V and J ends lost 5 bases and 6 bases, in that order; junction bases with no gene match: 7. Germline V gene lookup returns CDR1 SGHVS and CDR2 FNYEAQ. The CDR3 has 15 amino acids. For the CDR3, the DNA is TGTGCCAGCAGCCAAACTAGCGGGGGGGCAAGCGAGCAGTACTTC. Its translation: CASSQTSGGASEQYF.

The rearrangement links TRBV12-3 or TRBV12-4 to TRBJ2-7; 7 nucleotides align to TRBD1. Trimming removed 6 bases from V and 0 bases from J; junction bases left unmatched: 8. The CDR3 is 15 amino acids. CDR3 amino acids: CASSARDRGSYEQYF. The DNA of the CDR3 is TGTGCCAGCAGCGCCCGGGACAGAGGCTCCTACGAGCAGTACTTC.

The CDR3 nucleotides are TGTGCCAGCAGTGCCCCTGGCGGGAGGGGGACAGATACGCAGTATTTT. This translates into CASSAPGGRGTDTQYF. This chain connects TRBV6-1 to TRBJ2-3; TRBD2 matches 9 bases. The CDR3 is 16 residues long. Germline lookup yields CDR1 MNHNS and CDR2 SASEGT. V lost 4 bases to trimming and J lost 3 bases; unmatched junction nucleotides: 8.

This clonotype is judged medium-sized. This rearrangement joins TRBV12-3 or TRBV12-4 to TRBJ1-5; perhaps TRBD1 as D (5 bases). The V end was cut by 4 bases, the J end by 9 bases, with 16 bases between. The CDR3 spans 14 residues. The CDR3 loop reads CASSSSGTLGPQHF. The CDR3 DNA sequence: TGTGCCAGCAGTTCAAGCGGGACCCTTGGGCCCCAGCATTTT.

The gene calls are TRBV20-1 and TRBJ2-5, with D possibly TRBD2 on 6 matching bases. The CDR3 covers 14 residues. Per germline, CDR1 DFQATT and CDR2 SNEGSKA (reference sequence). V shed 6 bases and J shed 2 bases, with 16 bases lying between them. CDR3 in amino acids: CSATSRVRQETQYF. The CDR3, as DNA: TGCAGTGCCACTAGCAGGGTGAGACAAGAGACCCAGTACTTC.

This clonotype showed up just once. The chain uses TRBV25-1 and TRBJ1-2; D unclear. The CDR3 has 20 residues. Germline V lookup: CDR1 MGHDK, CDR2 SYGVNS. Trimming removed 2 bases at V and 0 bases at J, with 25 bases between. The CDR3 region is CASSENNRRLIIPANYGYTF. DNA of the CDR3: TGTGCCAGCAGTGAAAATAATCGCAGGCTAATCATTCCAGCTAACTATGGCTACACCTTC.

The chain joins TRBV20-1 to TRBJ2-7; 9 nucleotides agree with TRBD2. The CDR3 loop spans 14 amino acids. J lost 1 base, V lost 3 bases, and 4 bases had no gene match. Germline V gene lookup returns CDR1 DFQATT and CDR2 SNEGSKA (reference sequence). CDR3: CSARPTSGSYEQYF. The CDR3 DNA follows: TGCAGTGCTAGGCCGACTAGCGGATCCTACGAGCAGTACTTC.

CDR3: CASSQVERGQGSARGGGPGYIQYF. Here the CDR3 DNA reads TGTGCCAGCAGCCAAGTGGAAAGGGGACAGGGGAGCGCTCGGGGGGGAGGGCCGGGTTACATTCAGTACTTC. V is TRBV4-2 and J is TRBJ2-4; 10 bases fit TRBD1. The V gene's germline CDR1 is LGHNA and CDR2 YNFKEQ. Trimming at V came to 1 base and at J to 8 bases, leaving 32 bases not matched to a gene. The CDR3 is made up of 24 amino acids.

CDR3 region: CASSLAGGYQPQHF. Here the CDR3 DNA reads TGCGCCAGCAGCTTGGCCGGAGGGTATCAGCCCCAGCATTTT. The chain links TRBV5-1 to TRBJ1-5; D not certain. V gave up 0 bases and J gave up 5 bases, with 9 bases separating them. Germline values: CDR1 SGHRS, CDR2 YFSETQ. The length of the CDR3 is 14 residues.

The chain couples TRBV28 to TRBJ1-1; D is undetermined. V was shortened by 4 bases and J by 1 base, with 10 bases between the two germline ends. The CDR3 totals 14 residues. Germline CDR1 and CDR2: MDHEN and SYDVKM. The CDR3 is CASSSGGGNTEAFF. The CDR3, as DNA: TGTGCCAGCAGTTCGGGCGGAGGGAACACTGAAGCTTTCTTT.

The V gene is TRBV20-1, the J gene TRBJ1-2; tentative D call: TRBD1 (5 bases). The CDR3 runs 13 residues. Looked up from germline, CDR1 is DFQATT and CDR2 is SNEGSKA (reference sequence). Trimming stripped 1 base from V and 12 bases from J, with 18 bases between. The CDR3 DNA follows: TGCAGTGCTAGAGGTTGGGGCTTTTCAGCCCACACCTTC. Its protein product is CSARGWGFSAHTF.

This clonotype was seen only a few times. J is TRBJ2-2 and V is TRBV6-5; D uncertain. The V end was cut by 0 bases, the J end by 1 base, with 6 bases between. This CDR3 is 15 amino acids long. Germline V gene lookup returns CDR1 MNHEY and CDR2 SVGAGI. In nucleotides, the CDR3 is TGTGCCAGCAGTTACTCCCACAAGAACACCGGGGAGCTGTTTTTT. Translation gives CASSYSHKNTGELFF.

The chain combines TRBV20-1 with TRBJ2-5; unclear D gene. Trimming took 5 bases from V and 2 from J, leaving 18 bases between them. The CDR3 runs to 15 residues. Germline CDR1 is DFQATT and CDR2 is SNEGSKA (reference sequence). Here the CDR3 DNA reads TGCAGTGCTCCACAAGATGGCTCCCTTCAAGAGACCCAGTACTTC. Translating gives CSAPQDGSLQETQYF.

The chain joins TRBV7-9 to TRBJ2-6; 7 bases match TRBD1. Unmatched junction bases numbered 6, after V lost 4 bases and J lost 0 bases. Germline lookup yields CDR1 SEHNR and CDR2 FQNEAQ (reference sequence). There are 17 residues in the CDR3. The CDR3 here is CASSSGQADSGANVLTF. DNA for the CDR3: TGTGCCAGCAGCTCAGGACAGGCCGACTCTGGGGCCAACGTCCTGACTTTC.

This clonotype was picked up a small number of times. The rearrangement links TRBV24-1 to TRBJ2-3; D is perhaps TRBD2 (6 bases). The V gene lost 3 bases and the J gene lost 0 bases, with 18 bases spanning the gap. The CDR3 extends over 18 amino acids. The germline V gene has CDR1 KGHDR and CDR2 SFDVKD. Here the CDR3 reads CATSDGGFRANSTDTQYF. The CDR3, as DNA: TGTGCCACCAGTGATGGGGGGTTCAGGGCTAATAGCACAGATACGCAGTATTTT.

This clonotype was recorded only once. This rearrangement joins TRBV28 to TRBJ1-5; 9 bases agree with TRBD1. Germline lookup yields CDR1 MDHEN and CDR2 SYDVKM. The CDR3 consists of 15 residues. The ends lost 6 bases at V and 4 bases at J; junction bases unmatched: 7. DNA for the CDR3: TGTGCCAGCAGGGTCGGGACAGGGTTTAATCAGCCCCAGCATTTT. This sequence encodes CASRVGTGFNQPQHF.

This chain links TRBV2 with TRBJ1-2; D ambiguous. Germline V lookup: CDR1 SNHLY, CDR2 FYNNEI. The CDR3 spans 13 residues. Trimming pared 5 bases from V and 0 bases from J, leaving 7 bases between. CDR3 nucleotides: TGTGCCAGCAGTAGGGTTGCTAACTATGGCTACACCTTC. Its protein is CASSRVANYGYTF.

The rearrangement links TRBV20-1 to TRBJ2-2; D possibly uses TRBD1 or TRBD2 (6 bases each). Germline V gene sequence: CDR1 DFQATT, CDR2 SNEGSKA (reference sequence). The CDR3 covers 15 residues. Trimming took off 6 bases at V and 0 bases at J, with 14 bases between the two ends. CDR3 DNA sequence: TGCAGTGCCGGGGGCGCCCCCTCGAACACCGGGGAGCTGTTTTTT. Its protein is CSAGGAPSNTGELFF.

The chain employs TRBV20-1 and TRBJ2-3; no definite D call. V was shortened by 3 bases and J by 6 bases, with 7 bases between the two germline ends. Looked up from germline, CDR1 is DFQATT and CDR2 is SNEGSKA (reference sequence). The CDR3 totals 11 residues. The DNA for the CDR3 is TGCAGTGCTAGGGGTGGGGATACGCAGTATTTT. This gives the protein CSARGGDTQYF.

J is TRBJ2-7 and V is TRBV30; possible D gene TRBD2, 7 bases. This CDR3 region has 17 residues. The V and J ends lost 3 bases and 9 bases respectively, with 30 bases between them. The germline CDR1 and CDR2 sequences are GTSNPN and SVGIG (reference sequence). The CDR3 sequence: CAWSPSGGGRPLRRQYF. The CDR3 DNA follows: TGTGCCTGGAGCCCTTCTGGCGGGGGCCGACCCCTACGAAGGCAGTACTTC.

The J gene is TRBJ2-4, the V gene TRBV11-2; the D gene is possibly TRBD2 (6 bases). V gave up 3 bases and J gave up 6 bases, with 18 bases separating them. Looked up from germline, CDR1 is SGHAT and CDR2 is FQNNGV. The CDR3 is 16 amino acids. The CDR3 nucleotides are TGTGCCAGCAGCTTTCTCACCCCCGGGAGCGGAAACATTCAGTACTTC. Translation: CASSFLTPGSGNIQYF.

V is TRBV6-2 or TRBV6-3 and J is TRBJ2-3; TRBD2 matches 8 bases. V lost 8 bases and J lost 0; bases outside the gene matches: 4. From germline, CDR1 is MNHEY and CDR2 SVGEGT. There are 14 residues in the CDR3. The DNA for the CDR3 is TGTGCCAGCTTACTAGCGGCTAGCACAGATACGCAGTATTTT. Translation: CASLLAASTDTQYF.

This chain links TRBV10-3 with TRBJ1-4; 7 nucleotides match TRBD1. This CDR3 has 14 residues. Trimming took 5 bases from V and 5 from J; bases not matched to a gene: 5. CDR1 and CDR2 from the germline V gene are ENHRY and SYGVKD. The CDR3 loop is CAISQGQLNEKLFF. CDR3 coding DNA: TGTGCCATCAGTCAGGGACAGTTAAATGAAAAACTGTTTTTT.

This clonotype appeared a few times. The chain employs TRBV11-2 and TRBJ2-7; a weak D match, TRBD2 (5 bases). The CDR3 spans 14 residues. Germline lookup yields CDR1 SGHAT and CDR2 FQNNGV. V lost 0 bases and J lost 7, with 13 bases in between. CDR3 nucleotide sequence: TGTGCCAGCAGCTTAGAACGATCGGGGATTGAGCAGTACTTC. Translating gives CASSLERSGIEQYF. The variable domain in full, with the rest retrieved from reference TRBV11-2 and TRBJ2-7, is EAGVAQSPRYKIIEKRQSVAFWCNPISGHATLYWYQQILGQGPKLLIQFQNNGVVDDSQLPKDRFSAERLKGVDSTLKIQPAKLEDSAVYLCASSLERSGIEQYFGPGTRLTVT.

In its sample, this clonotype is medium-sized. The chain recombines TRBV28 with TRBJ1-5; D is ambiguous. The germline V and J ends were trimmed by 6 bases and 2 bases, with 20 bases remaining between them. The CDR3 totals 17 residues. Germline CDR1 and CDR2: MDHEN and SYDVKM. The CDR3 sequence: CASSTTGKRLGNQPQHF. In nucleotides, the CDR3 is TGTGCCAGCAGCACTACGGGGAAACGGCTAGGCAATCAGCCCCAGCATTTT.

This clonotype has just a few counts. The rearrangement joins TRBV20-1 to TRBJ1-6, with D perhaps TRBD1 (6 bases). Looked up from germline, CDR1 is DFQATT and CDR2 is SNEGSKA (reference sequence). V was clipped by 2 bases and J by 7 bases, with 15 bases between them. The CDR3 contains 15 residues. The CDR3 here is CSARYTQGHNSPLHF. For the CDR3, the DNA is TGCAGTGCTAGATACACACAGGGTCACAATTCACCCCTCCACTTT.

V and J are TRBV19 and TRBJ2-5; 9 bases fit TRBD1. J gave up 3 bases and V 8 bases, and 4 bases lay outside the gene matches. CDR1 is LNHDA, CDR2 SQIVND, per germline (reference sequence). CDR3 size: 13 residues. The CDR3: CASGDRAKETQYF. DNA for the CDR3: TGTGCCAGTGGGGACAGGGCGAAAGAGACCCAGTACTTC. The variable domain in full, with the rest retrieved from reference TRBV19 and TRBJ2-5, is DGGITQSPKYLFRKEGQNVTLSCEQNLNHDAMYWYRQDPGQGLRLIYYSQIVNDFQKGDIAEGYSVSREKKESFPLTVTSAQKNPTAFYLCASGDRAKETQYFGPGTRLLVL.

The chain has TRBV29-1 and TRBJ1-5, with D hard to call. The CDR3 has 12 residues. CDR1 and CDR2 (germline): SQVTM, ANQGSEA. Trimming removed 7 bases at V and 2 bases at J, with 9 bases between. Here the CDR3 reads CSAREGNQPQHF. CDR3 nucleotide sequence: TGCAGCGCCCGAGAGGGCAATCAGCCCCAGCATTTT. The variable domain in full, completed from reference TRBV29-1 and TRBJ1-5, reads SAVISQKPSRDICQRGTSLTIQCQVDSQVTMMFWYRQQPGQSLTLIATANQGSEATYESGFVIDKFPISRPNLTFSTLTVSNMSPEDSSIYLCSAREGNQPQHFGDGTRLSIL.

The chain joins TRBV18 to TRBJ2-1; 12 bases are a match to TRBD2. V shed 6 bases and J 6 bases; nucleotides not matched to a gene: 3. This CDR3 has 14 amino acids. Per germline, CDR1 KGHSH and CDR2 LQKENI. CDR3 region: CASSRLAGVNEQFF. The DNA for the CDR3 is TGTGCCAGCTCGAGACTAGCGGGAGTCAATGAGCAGTTCTTC.